Following are 27 T cell receptor beta chains from one sample sequenced in a study of control samples from healthy donors and cancer patients. Profiling relied on immunoSEQ multiplex PCR, and the TCRdb table lists in-frame clones only, not all of them. This table has hundreds of thousands of clones, approximately 80% appearing once. Specimen: PBMCs. The source of these receptors is a woman aged 55-70 years with lung cancer.

This clone was counted many times. The J gene is TRBJ2-1, the V gene TRBV7-8; 8 bases match TRBD2. V dropped 5 bases and J dropped 3; count of bases not matched to a gene: 9. The CDR3 is 16 residues long. Germline lookup yields CDR1 SGHVS and CDR2 FQNEAQ. The CDR3, as DNA: TGTGCCAGCAGCCCAGGTCGTAGCGGGGTCTACAATGAGCAGTTCTTC. Its translation: CASSPGRSGVYNEQFF.

The chain recombines TRBV4-2 with TRBJ2-3, with 10 bases aligning to TRBD2. With V trimmed by 0 bases and J by 3 bases, 9 bases remained unmatched. Germline-derived CDR1 and CDR2 are LGHNA and YNFKEQ. The CDR3 covers 18 residues. CDR3 residues: CASSQDGASGRGTDTQYF. CDR3 sequence (DNA): TGTGCCAGCAGCCAAGACGGGGCTAGCGGGAGAGGAACAGATACGCAGTATTTT.

A few counts support this clone. This chain joins TRBV30 and TRBJ1-2; D ambiguous. Looked up from germline, CDR1 is GTSNPN and CDR2 is SVGIG (reference sequence). The CDR3 covers 13 residues. Deletions cut 3 bases from V and 2 bases from J, with 10 bases between. DNA of the CDR3: TGTGCCTGGAGCGAGACACCAAACTATGGCTACACCTTC. This sequence encodes CAWSETPNYGYTF.

This sequence joins TRBV7-9 and TRBJ1-2; 11 nucleotides match TRBD1. The CDR3 runs to 14 residues. From germline, CDR1 is SEHNR and CDR2 FQNEAQ (reference sequence). V trimming: 4 bases; J trimming: 7 bases; junction bases outside the gene matches: 5. CDR3 amino acids: CASSSPGTGGGYTF. CDR3 nucleotides: TGTGCCAGCAGCTCCCCAGGGACAGGGGGTGGCTACACCTTC.

The chain joins TRBV18 to TRBJ1-5; tentatively, D is TRBD1 (6 bases). This CDR3 region has 14 residues. The V gene's germline CDR1 is KGHSH and CDR2 LQKENI. V shed 3 bases and J shed 4 bases, with 10 bases lying between them. The DNA of the CDR3 is TGTGCCAGCTCACCCTTCAGGGGAAATCAGCCCCAGCATTTT. Encoded protein: CASSPFRGNQPQHF.

This rearrangement joins TRBV4-2 to TRBJ2-3; the D gene is possibly TRBD2 (5 bases). Trimming took 5 bases from V and 0 from J, leaving 12 bases between them. Germline values: CDR1 LGHNA, CDR2 YNFKEQ. This CDR3 has 15 amino acids. For the CDR3, the DNA is TGTGCCAGCAGCTACGACGGCGGGAGCACAGATACGCAGTATTTT. Amino acids: CASSYDGGSTDTQYF.

This chain joins TRBV9 and TRBJ2-7; D unresolved. V lost 4 bases to trimming and J lost 7 bases, with 18 bases between them. Germline CDR1 reads SGDLS; CDR2 reads YYNGEE. This CDR3 has 14 amino acids. The chain's CDR3 is CASSNRAVHEEQYF. The CDR3 region has the DNA TGTGCCAGCAGCAACCGGGCCGTACACGAGGAGCAGTACTTC.

V is TRBV11-2 and J is TRBJ2-7; tentative D call: TRBD2 (6 bases). CDR3 length equals 15 residues. Per germline, CDR1 SGHAT and CDR2 FQNNGV. The V and J ends lost 6 bases and 1 base respectively, with 16 bases between them. The CDR3 bases are TGTGCCAGCAGTCCTCGGGCAGGGACTTCCTACGAGCAGTACTTC. Translating it yields CASSPRAGTSYEQYF.

The V and J genes are TRBV3-1 (or the pseudogene TRBV3-2) and TRBJ2-7; D is perhaps TRBD2 (6 bases). V was cut by 6 bases and J by 2 bases, with 11 bases left in between. Germline-derived CDR1 and CDR2 are LGHDT and YNNKEL (reference sequence). The CDR3 extends over 13 amino acids. CDR3 amino acids: CASRLSGAYEQYF. Written as DNA, the CDR3 is TGTGCCAGCAGACTTAGCGGAGCCTACGAGCAGTACTTC.

This chain connects TRBV11-3 to TRBJ1-1; 9 positions match TRBD1. The V and J ends lost 4 bases and 9 bases, in that order; junction bases with no gene match: 3. The CDR3 runs to 12 residues. Per the germline V gene, CDR1 is SGHNT and CDR2 is YENEEA. CDR3 sequence: CASSSGTGKAFF. As DNA, the CDR3 is TGTGCCAGCAGCTCCGGGACAGGGAAAGCTTTCTTT.

V is TRBV6-5 and J is TRBJ1-2; D is unclear. CDR1 is MNHEY, CDR2 SVGAGI, per germline. V lost 7 bases and J 7 bases, leaving 13 bases between the germline ends. The CDR3 is 12 residues long. The CDR3 nucleotides read TGTGCCAGCACAGGAGCCTTATTTGGCTACACCTTC. Residues: CASTGALFGYTF.

The chain is built from TRBV4-1 and TRBJ1-2; tentative D call: TRBD1 (6 bases). This CDR3 spans 14 amino acids. CDR1 is MGHRA, CDR2 YSYEKL, per germline. V dropped 1 base and J dropped 8 bases, with 14 bases sitting between them. CDR3 DNA sequence: TGCGCCAGCAGCCAAGTTTATTCAGGGGAGGGCTACACCTTC. Encoded protein: CASSQVYSGEGYTF.

The V and J genes are TRBV5-1 and TRBJ1-1, with D tentatively TRBD1 (5 bases). Between the trimmed V and J ends, which lost 4 bases and 4 bases, there was a span of 11 bases. CDR1 and CDR2 from the germline V gene are SGHRS and YFSETQ. CDR3 length: 13 residues. This chain's CDR3 is CASSQLGGTEAFF. The DNA for the CDR3 is TGCGCCAGCAGCCAGCTGGGGGGCACTGAAGCTTTCTTT.

This chain connects TRBV18 to TRBJ1-2, with D unclear. This CDR3 comprises 15 residues. The V end lost 3 bases, the J end lost 1 base, and 12 bases lay between the germline ends. Germline-derived CDR1 and CDR2 are KGHSH and LQKENI. The CDR3 is CASSPSGQLNYGYTF. The CDR3 DNA follows: TGTGCCAGCTCACCTTCCGGGCAGCTTAACTATGGCTACACCTTC. The whole variable domain, remainder taken from reference TRBV18 and TRBJ1-2, is NAGVMQNPRHLVRRRGQEARLRCSPMKGHSHVYWYRQLPEEGLKFMVYLQKENIIDESGMPKERFSAEFPKEGPSILRIQQVVRGDSAAYFCASSPSGQLNYGYTFGSGTRLTVV.

With regard to this clone: The sample carries other DNA sequences with the same CDR3. V and J are TRBV6-1 and TRBJ1-4; 9 positions match TRBD1. The ends lost 2 bases at V and 7 bases at J; junction bases unmatched: 2. Germline CDR1 MNHNS, CDR2 SASEGT. The CDR3 is 14 residues long. The CDR3 DNA is TGTGCCAGCAGTGAAAACAGGGGGCGTGAAAAACTGTTTTTT. As protein: CASSENRGREKLFF.

The chain uses TRBV20-1 and TRBJ2-5; D is uncertain. The CDR3 is made up of 11 amino acids. Germline V gene sequence: CDR1 DFQATT, CDR2 SNEGSKA (reference sequence). Trimming left V 5 bases short and J 5 bases short, with 9 bases between. CDR3 nucleotide sequence: TGCAGTGCTCAGTTAGGGGAGACCCAGTACTTC. It yields the protein CSAQLGETQYF.

With regard to this clone: The junction differs from germline at one of its ends, possibly a read error. This rearrangement joins TRBV29-1 to TRBJ1-2; no reliable D call. Germline V CDR1 and CDR2: SQVTM, ANQGSEA. The CDR3 runs to 11 residues. CDR3 nucleotide sequence: TGCAGCGTTGAGGCGAGCTATAGCTACACCTTC. Translating gives CSVEASYSYTF.

The V and J genes are TRBV18 and TRBJ2-3; 7 nucleotides match TRBD1. Germline assignment: CDR1 KGHSH and CDR2 LQKENI. After removal of 6 bases from V and 4 bases from J, the junction contained 4 bases not matched to a gene. There are 13 residues in the CDR3. Here the CDR3 reads CASSLTGADTQYF. The DNA of the CDR3 is TGTGCCAGCTCCCTTACAGGGGCAGATACGCAGTATTTT.

The rearrangement uses TRBV6-2 or TRBV6-3 and TRBJ1-1; possible D gene TRBD1, 6 bases. The germline V gene has CDR1 MNHEY and CDR2 SVGEGT. CDR3 length: 14 residues. Trimming shortened V by 3 bases and J by 5 bases, and 13 bases separated the two germline ends. For the CDR3, the DNA is TGTGCCAGCAGTTATTTGGACAGTCGGACTGAAGCTTTCTTT. This codes for CASSYLDSRTEAFF.

The chain joins TRBV19 to TRBJ2-1; a weak D match, TRBD1 (5 bases). Germline V CDR1 and CDR2: LNHDA, SQIVND (reference sequence). V lost 4 bases, J lost 0 bases, and 7 bases lay in between. The CDR3 contains 14 residues. CDR3 in DNA: TGTGCCAGTAGTAGGGGCGGCTCCTACAATGAGCAGTTCTTC. This gives the protein CASSRGGSYNEQFF.

This clone was seen a single time. This chain uses TRBV27 with TRBJ1-6, with D uncertain. CDR3 length: 16 residues. In germline, CDR1 is MNHEY, CDR2 SMNVEV (reference sequence). Trimming removed 1 base from V and 9 bases from J, with 16 bases in between. CDR3 nucleotide sequence: TGTGCCAGCAGTTTATTAATAACGGGGATGCGTTCACCCCTCCACTTT. Amino acid sequence: CASSLLITGMRSPLHF.

The chain links TRBV5-4 to TRBJ2-1; 12 nucleotides match TRBD1. J was trimmed by 7 bases and V by 4 bases; bases with no gene match: 9. The CDR3 contains 16 residues. Germline CDR1 and CDR2: SGHNT and YYREEE (reference sequence). The DNA of the CDR3 is TGTGCCAGCAGCCCGGGGGGACAGGGGGCGAGGAATGAGCAGTTCTTC. As protein: CASSPGGQGARNEQFF.

The chain has TRBV29-1 and TRBJ2-5; D perhaps matches TRBD1 (6 bases). This CDR3 comprises 12 residues. Between the trimmed V and J ends, which lost 6 bases and 5 bases, there was a span of 13 bases. Germline loops: CDR1 SQVTM, CDR2 ANQGSEA. CDR3 sequence (DNA): TGCAGCGTAGCCAGGGGATCGGAGACCCAGTACTTC. This codes for CSVARGSETQYF.

This rearrangement joins TRBV1 to TRBJ1-4; TRBD1, the table's D call, was not compared with the DNA. TRBV1 is recorded as a pseudogene. The CDR3 runs to 17 residues. CDR3 DNA: TGCACCAGCAGCCAAGAAGAAACCCGGACAGATAATGAAAAACTGTTTTTT. Protein sequence: CTSSQEETRTDNEKLFF.

The J gene is TRBJ2-7, the V gene TRBV3-1 (or the pseudogene TRBV3-2), with 9 bases matching TRBD1. CDR1 and CDR2 from the germline V gene are LGHDT and YNNKEL (reference sequence). Germline trimming cut 4 bases from V and 7 bases from J; bases unmatched to any gene: 11. This CDR3 is 15 amino acids long. The CDR3 protein is CASSPGQGTLWEQYF. The CDR3 DNA sequence: TGTGCCAGCAGCCCGGGACAGGGAACTTTGTGGGAGCAGTACTTC.

The gene calls are TRBV5-4 and TRBJ1-2, with 7 bases fitting TRBD1. Germline CDR1 and CDR2: SGHNT and YYREEE (reference sequence). This CDR3 region has 15 residues. The V gene end was trimmed by 2 bases and the J gene end by 0 bases; junction bases not matched to a gene: 4. DNA of the CDR3: TGTGCCAGCAGCTTACAGGGGACTTCTAACTATGGCTACACCTTC. Translated: CASSLQGTSNYGYTF.

The chain employs TRBV2 and TRBJ2-7; 11 bases fit TRBD2. V lost 5 bases, J lost 1 base, and 7 bases stayed unmatched. The CDR3 length is 16 residues. The germline gives CDR1 SNHLY, CDR2 FYNNEI. CDR3 coding DNA: TGTGCCAGCAGTTTTCCCCCTAGCGGGAGGTCCTACGAGCAGTACTTC. This gives the protein CASSFPPSGRSYEQYF.